This TCR beta chain came from a study of T cell clonality in common variable immunodeficiency (dated by TCRdb to the mid-2010s). The sample holds many counts of this clone. The antigen it recognizes is unknown. The read halts 3 residues ahead of the CDR3 end, with the missing end drawn from the germline J gene. Overall study outcomes, separate from this receptor: Compared with healthy controls, CVID subjects showed increased TCRbeta clonality (t-test p = 0.018), a feature most characteristic of about a third of subjects. Differences among patients in the CVID cohort limited the correlations between repertoire features and clinical complications. The authors noted that sequencing repertoires of T cell subpopulations would be needed to clarify what caused the increased clonality in CVID. Fewer deletions and N-nucleotide insertions were reportedly observed in CVID TCRbeta sequences, and highly modified clones with 13 or more V deletions were reportedly absent from CVID TCRbeta sequences. Fewer TCRbeta clones were shared among CVID subjects than among healthy controls (p < 0.0001). Even though DNA input was equal, the average per sample came to approximately 74,000 unique sequences for controls compared with about 31,547 for CVID samples.

The CDR3 covers 17 residues, taking in both the cysteine and the phenylalanine. Shown are 42 bases from within the CDR3, in frame from base 1. The junction shows trimming of 2 bases on V and 4 bases on J, plus 18 bases between the germline ends. The germline V gene supplies CDR1 MDHEN and CDR2 SYDVKM. CVID samples and control samples contributed equivalent amounts of genomic DNA as sequencing input. For every sample, a 60 bp segment covering the rearranged TCRbeta CDR3 region was amplified and then sequenced. TCRbeta amplification used the immunoSEQ assay, a bias-corrected multiplex PCR with high-throughput sequencing. Concerning the study's data processing: Every unique nucleotide sequence was considered a clone and was annotated with V, D and J genes, copy number and frequency. Sequences were labeled productive if in frame, and non-productive if out of frame or containing stop codons. Clonality was calculated from Shannon's entropy as previously described. The predicted amino acid sequences of productive clones were used to derive the mean CDR3 Kyte-Doolittle hydropathy. The R hclust function was used to hierarchically cluster scaled V gene usage with Manhattan distance and complete linkage. Sharing of clones by CDR3 amino acid sequence was evaluated by resampling 12 repertoires per group over 100 rounds. The repertoires were screened for more than 55 published EBV-specific TCRbeta sequences and a few hundred published CMV-specific TCRbeta sequences. After a couple of CVID samples that produced fewer than 10,000 sequences were dropped from the analysis, some 42 CVID repertoires remained. Entries here come from immuneACCESS through TCRdb and include only in-frame sequences with V and J called. Some clones fail to appear in such tables; in the studies checked, an unresolved V gene covers under half of the shortfall, and the cause of the remainder is unknown. The V and J calls and clone size come from that table; D and trimming were worked out from the DNA. The sample has 25,000 to 30,000 clones on record, with no singletons. The ten largest clonotypes hold approximately 3.5% of the sample.

CVID was diagnosed by standard criteria: serum IgG, IgA and/or IgM reduced below normal range, plus specific antibody deficiency. The CVID group comprised about 46 subjects, 15 or so female and about 29 male, aged roughly 9 to 65 years with a mean age of roughly 36. Predominantly Caucasian heritage was noted among both the CVID patients and the healthy controls. All CVID subjects had received replacement immunoglobulin therapy for at least one year at the time of study participation. At blood collection, none of the CVID subjects was ill or on immunomodulatory or immunosuppressive medication. Heparinized peripheral whole blood samples of about 5 to 9 ml were collected from each donor. Genomic DNA from adults with common variable immune deficiency (CVID) and from healthy adult controls was the source for sequencing TCRbeta CDR3 repertoires. Diluted blood was density-centrifuged over Hypaque 1077 or Ficoll-Paque to isolate peripheral blood mononuclear cells. Genomic DNA was extracted from unsorted mononuclear cells by Qiagen column purification or by a centrifugation-based method.

The sequence came from a human donor with common variable immunodeficiency. The rearranged chain carries TRBV28 and TRBJ2-1; perhaps TRBD2 is the D gene, with 6 bases matching. The source material was peripheral blood mononuclear cells. The CDR3 region reads CASSLMLGGNGYNEQFF. The CDR3 DNA, read in part, is TGTGCCAGCAGTTTAATGTTAGGCGGGAATGGGTACAATGAG.